This T cell receptor (beta chain) was retrieved from a study of T cells in Graves' hyperthyroidism and ophthalmopathy. Germline-derived CDR1 and CDR2 are SGHAT and FQNNGV. This CDR3 has 12 amino acids. V was pared by 3 bases and J by 15 bases, with 12 bases between. Amplified regions were TCR beta CDR3 sequences from RNA transcripts. An initial round of RT-PCR targeting the TCR CDR3 relied on the HTBI primer set. MiXCR, run by TCRdb on the multiplex PCR reads, gives a single entry per CDR3 protein. The data contain under 200,000 distinct CDR3 sequences, less than 10% of them singletons. J is TRBJ1-6 and V is TRBV11-2; the D is unclear. Sequencing was performed on blood. The TCR originated in a woman aged 18-29 years with Graves' hyperthyroidism that later progressed to Graves' ophthalmopathy. The CDR3 nucleotides are TGTGCCAGCAGCTTGCCGGATGCGGGCCTCCACTTT. Amino acids: CASSLPDAGLHF.